This TCR beta chain was recorded in a study of vaccination and CD4 T cells after COVID-19. Overall study: The convalescents were made up of six males and four females, two of whom were Hispanic. Findings and caveats of the study: Looking at convalescent patients, 304 of their 307 vaccine-specific clones were spike mono-reactive.

The study sequenced cultured CD4+ T cell DNA using the Oncomine TCR Beta short-read assay. Investigators isolated genomic DNA from cultured CD4+ T cells. TCRdb re-derived calls from the PCR reads in MiXCR, one entry per CDR3 protein. The sample carries several thousand distinct CDR3 sequences, around three fifths recorded once. In its sample, this clonotype was seen a few times. Its specificity is not known. Regarding treatment: approximately 9-day PBMC culture with coronavirus spike peptide pools or control peptides (ViraFEST assay). The CDR3 totals 13 residues. CDR1 and CDR2 from the germline V gene are ENHRY and SYGVKD. J was trimmed by 9 bases and V by 10 bases; bases with no gene match: 9.

Sequenced: CD4+ T cells from blood, cultured in vitro. This receptor was obtained from a human donor who had recovered from COVID-19. This chain joins TRBV10-3 and TRBJ1-6; TRBD1 aligns across 7 bases. CDR3 sequence: CATTGEVGSPLHF. For the CDR3, the DNA is TGTGCCACAACAGGGGAAGTTGGTTCACCCCTCCACTTT.